In its sample, the clone carrying this T cell receptor (beta chain) was seen many times. Its antigen is still unknown. This entry belongs to a study of T cell repertoires in cytomegalovirus infection. Study background: The authors relied on CMV epitopes, both recently identified HLA-C-restricted and well-studied HLA-B-restricted. Public signatures in TCR beta pointed to CMV infection and matching HLA type. General observations from the study: Within the response measured ex vivo, HLA-C-restricted CMV-specific TCR beta clonotypes were dominant.

TCRdb ran MiXCR on the reads and lists one entry per CDR3 protein. This table holds some 920,000 distinct CDR3 sequences, approximately 31% found once. The CDR3 is 15 amino acids. Trimming left V 3 bases short and J 3 bases short, with 12 bases between. J is TRBJ2-1 and V is TRBV12-3 or TRBV12-4; a possible D gene is TRBD1 (7 bases). Sample: cultured CD8+ T cells from PBMCs, taken from culture after CMV antigen stimulation. The TCR comes from a human donor in good health (CMV status not recorded). Some clones in this sample may be carry-over from other donors' samples. CDR3 in DNA: TGTGCCAGCAGTTTCTCCAGGGGGGACTACAATGAGCAGTTCTTC. It is translated as CASSFSRGDYNEQFF.